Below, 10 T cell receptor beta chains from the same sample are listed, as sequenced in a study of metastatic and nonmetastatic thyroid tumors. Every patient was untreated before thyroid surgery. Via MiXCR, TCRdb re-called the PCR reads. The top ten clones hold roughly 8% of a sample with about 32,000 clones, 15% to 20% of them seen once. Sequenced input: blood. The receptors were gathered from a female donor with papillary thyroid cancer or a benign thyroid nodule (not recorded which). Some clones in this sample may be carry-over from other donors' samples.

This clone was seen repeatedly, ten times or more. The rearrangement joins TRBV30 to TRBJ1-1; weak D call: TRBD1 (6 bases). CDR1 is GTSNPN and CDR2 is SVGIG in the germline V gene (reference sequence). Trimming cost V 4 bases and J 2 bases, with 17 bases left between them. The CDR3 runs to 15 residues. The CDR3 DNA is TGTGCCTGGACAGAGAAGGGGGTCTTCAACACTGAAGCTTTCTTT. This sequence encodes CAWTEKGVFNTEAFF.

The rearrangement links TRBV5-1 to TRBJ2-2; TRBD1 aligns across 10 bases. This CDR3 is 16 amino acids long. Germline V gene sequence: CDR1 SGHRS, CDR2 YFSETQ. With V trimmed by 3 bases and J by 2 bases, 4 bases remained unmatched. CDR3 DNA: TGCGCCAGCAGCTCCAAGACAGGGGGCAACACCGGGGAGCTGTTTTTT. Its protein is CASSSKTGGNTGELFF. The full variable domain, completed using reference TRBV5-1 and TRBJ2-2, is KAGVTQTPRYLIKTRGQQVTLSCSPISGHRSVSWYQQTPGQGLQFLFEYFSETQRNKGNFPGRFSGRQFSNSRSEMNVSTLELGDSALYLCASSSKTGGNTGELFFGEGSRLTVL.

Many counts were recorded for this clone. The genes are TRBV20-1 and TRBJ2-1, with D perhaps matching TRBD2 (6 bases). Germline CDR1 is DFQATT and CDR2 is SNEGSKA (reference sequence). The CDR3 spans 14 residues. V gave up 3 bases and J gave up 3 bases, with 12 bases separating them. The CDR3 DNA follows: TGCAGTGCTAGCCTCAGGGACTTCTACAATGAGCAGTTCTTC. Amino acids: CSASLRDFYNEQFF.

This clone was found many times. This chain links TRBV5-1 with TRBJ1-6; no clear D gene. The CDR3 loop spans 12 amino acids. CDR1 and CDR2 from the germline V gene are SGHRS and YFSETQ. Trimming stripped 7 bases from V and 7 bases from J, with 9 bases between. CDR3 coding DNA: TGCGCCAGCCGTCACAGCAATTCACCCCTCCACTTT. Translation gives CASRHSNSPLHF.

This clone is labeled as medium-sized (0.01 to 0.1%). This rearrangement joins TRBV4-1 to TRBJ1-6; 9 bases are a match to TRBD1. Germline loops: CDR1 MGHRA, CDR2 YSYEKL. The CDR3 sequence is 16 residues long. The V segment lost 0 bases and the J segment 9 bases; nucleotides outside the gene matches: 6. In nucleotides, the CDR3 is TGCGCCAGCAGCCAAGATACGGGACAGGGACCTTCACCCCTCCACTTT. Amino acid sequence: CASSQDTGQGPSPLHF.

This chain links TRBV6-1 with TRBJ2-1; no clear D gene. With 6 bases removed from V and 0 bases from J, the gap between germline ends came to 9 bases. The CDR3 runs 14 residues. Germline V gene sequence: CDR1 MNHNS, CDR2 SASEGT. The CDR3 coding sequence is TGTGCCAGCAGGGGTCAGAGCTCCTACAATGAGCAGTTCTTC. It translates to CASRGQSSYNEQFF.

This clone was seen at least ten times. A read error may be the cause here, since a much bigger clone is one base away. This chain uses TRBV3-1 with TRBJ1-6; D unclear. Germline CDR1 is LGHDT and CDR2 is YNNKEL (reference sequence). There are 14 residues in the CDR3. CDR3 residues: CASSQVGYNPPLHF. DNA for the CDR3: TGTGCCAGCAGCCAAGTAGGGTATAATCCACCCCTCCACTTT. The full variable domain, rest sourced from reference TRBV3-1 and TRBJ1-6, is DTAVSQTPKYLVTQMGNDKSIKCEQNLGHDTMYWYKQDSKKFLKIMFSYNNKELIINETVPNRFSPKSPDKAHLNLHINSLELGDSAVYFCASSQVGYNPPLHFGNGTRLTVT.

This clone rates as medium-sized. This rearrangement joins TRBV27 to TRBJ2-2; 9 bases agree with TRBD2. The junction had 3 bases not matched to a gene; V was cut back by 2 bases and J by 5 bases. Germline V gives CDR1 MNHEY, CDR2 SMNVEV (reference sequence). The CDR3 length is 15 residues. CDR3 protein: CASSLSGGRTGELFF. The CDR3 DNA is TGTGCCAGCAGTTTAAGCGGGGGGCGGACCGGGGAGCTGTTTTTT.

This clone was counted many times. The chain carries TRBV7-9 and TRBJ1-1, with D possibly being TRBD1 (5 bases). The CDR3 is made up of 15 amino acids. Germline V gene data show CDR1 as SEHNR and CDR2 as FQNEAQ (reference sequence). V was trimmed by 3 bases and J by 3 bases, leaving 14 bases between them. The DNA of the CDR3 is TGTGCCAGCAGCTTCGAGGAGGGCAGGGACACTGAAGCTTTCTTT. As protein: CASSFEEGRDTEAFF. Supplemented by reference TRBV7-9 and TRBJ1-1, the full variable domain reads DTGVSQNPRHKITKRGQNVTFRCDPISEHNRLYWYRQTLGQGPEFLTYFQNEAQLEKSRLLSDRFSAERPKGSFSTLEIQRTEQGDSAMYLCASSFEEGRDTEAFFGQGTRLTVV.

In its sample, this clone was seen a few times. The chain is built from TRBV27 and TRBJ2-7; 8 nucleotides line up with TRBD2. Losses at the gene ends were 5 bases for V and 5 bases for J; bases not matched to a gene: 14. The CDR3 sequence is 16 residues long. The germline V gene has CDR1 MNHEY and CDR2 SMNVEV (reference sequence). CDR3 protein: CASSPLNGGVVNEQYF. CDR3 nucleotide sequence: TGTGCCAGCAGTCCCCTGAACGGGGGGGTGGTCAACGAGCAGTACTTC.